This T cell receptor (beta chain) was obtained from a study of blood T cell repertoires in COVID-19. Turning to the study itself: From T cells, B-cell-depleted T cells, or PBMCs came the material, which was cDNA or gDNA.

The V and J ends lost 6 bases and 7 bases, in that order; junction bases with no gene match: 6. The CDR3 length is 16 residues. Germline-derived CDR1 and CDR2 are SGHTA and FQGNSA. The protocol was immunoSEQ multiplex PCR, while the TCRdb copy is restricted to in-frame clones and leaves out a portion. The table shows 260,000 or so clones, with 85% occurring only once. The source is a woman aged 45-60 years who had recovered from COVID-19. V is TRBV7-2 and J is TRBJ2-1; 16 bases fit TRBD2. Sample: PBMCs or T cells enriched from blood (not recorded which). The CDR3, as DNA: TGTGCCAGCAGGGGACTAGCGGGAGGGCCGGGAAATGAGCAGTTCTTC. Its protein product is CASRGLAGGPGNEQFF.